Listed here are 11 T cell receptor beta chains from one sample, sequenced in a study of beta chain features in type 1 diabetes. The study's findings and limits: Type 1 diabetes patients had moderately but significantly shorter TCRB CDR3s in all four CD4+ subsets.

Of the isolated RNA, all was reverse transcribed, and so the sequenced material was expressed TCRB transcripts. Method: immunoSEQ multiplex PCR; TCRdb's copy keeps in-frame clones and lacks some. The sample holds roughly 700,000 clones; 13% are singletons and the top ten take approximately 0.022%. These receptors' antigens are unknown. Source material: naive CD4+ T cells from blood. Source of these receptors: a man between 18 and 29 years old with type 1 diabetes.

The V gene is TRBV5-4, the J gene TRBJ2-7; 9 nucleotides line up with TRBD1. Germline V gene sequence: CDR1 SGHNT, CDR2 YYREEE (reference sequence). This CDR3 comprises 15 residues. J was trimmed by 3 bases and V by 4 bases; bases with no gene match: 8. CDR3 bases: TGTGCCAGCAGCCGAAGCCAGGACAGGGGCTACGAGCAGTACTTC. Its translation: CASSRSQDRGYEQYF.

V is TRBV6-5 and J is TRBJ2-7, with D unclear. This CDR3 is built from 12 residues. Trimming cost V 5 bases and J 3 bases, with 8 bases left between them. Germline assignment: CDR1 MNHEY and CDR2 SVGAGI. The CDR3: CASSPGDYEQYF. The DNA for the CDR3 is TGTGCCAGCAGTCCGGGTGACTACGAGCAGTACTTC.

DNA of the CDR3: TGTGCCAGCAGTGAATCCAGTTCCTACAATGAGCAGTTCTTC. Protein product: CASSESSSYNEQFF. The chain recombines TRBV6-5 with TRBJ2-1; D ambiguous. V lost 5 bases to trimming and J lost 1 base, with 9 bases between them. Germline V gene sequence: CDR1 MNHEY, CDR2 SVGAGI. This CDR3 region has 14 residues.

The chain employs TRBV5-1 and TRBJ2-1; D may be TRBD2 (5 bases). V lost 4 bases, J lost 6 bases, and 17 bases lay in between. The CDR3 length is 15 residues. Germline CDR1 reads SGHRS; CDR2 reads YFSETQ. DNA for the CDR3: TGCGCCAGCAGCGGTAGCGCGGTTTCATTCAATGAGCAGTTCTTC. This sequence encodes CASSGSAVSFNEQFF.

This clone has a single count. The V gene is TRBV5-4, the J gene TRBJ2-2, with a tentative D call TRBD1 (6 bases). Germline V CDR1 and CDR2: SGHNT, YYREEE (reference sequence). There are 13 residues in the CDR3. V was shortened by 5 bases and J by 6 bases, with 11 bases between the two germline ends. The CDR3 sequence is CASRNKGAGELFF. The CDR3 region has the DNA TGTGCCAGCAGAAACAAGGGGGCCGGGGAGCTGTTTTTT.

Only a few counts were recorded for this clone. V usage is TRBV14 and J usage is TRBJ2-7; 7 nucleotides match TRBD1. Trimming took 4 bases from V and 7 from J; bases not matched to a gene: 13. There are 15 residues in the CDR3. Germline values: CDR1 SGHDN, CDR2 FVKESK. Here the CDR3 DNA reads TGTGCCAGCAGCCTAGACAGGGCTCGGACGATGGAGCAGTACTTC. As protein: CASSLDRARTMEQYF.

The rearrangement uses TRBV7-8 and TRBJ1-5; D call uncertain. The CDR3 length is 16 residues. Germline V gene sequence: CDR1 SGHVS, CDR2 FQNEAQ. V was trimmed by 2 bases and J by 0 bases, leaving 11 bases between them. As DNA, the CDR3 is TGTGCCAGCAGCTTACTTGAGGGTCCTAGCAATCAGCCCCAGCATTTT. Its translation: CASSLLEGPSNQPQHF.

This clone has more than one count but fewer than ten. V gene TRBV27 combines with J gene TRBJ1-2; TRBD1 matches at 7 bases. V dropped 6 bases and J dropped 8; count of bases not matched to a gene: 12. CDR1 and CDR2 from the germline V gene are MNHEY and SMNVEV (reference sequence). There are 14 residues in the CDR3. CDR3 amino acids: CASRITGAVGGYTF. For the CDR3, the DNA is TGTGCCAGCAGAATTACAGGGGCGGTGGGGGGCTACACCTTC.

This clone has just a few counts. The CDR3 bases are TGCGCCAGCAGCCAAGCCTCGACCGGGACACTACGATCAGGCGAGCAGTACTTC. It encodes CASSQASTGTLRSGEQYF. This chain uses TRBV4-1 with TRBJ2-7; a weak D match, TRBD1 (6 bases). Trimming removed 1 base at V and 6 bases at J, with 25 bases between. Per germline, CDR1 MGHRA and CDR2 YSYEKL. This CDR3 is built from 18 residues.

This chain uses TRBV5-1 with TRBJ2-7, with TRBD1 matching over 7 bases. With V trimmed by 4 bases and J by 3 bases, 4 bases remained unmatched. Germline V gene sequence: CDR1 SGHRS, CDR2 YFSETQ. This CDR3 comprises 13 residues. The CDR3 is CASSPGQVYEQYF. The CDR3 DNA sequence: TGCGCCAGCAGCCCAGGACAGGTCTACGAGCAGTACTTC.

This clone was counted between two and nine times. The chain has TRBV6-1 and TRBJ2-2, with 7 bases identical to TRBD2. CDR1 and CDR2 from the germline V gene are MNHNS and SASEGT. The junction had 12 bases not matched to a gene; V was cut back by 4 bases and J by 4 bases. The CDR3 loop spans 17 amino acids. In DNA form, the CDR3 reads TGTGCCAGCAGTGCTCGCGGGGGTACTTTTTCCACCGGGGAGCTGTTTTTT. It translates to CASSARGGTFSTGELFF.